This T cell receptor beta chain was captured in a study of control samples from healthy donors and cancer patients (dated by TCRdb to about 2020). On this clone: It has no known antigen specificity. Per-base qualities were not stored, and no clone one base away is much larger.

Library generation was performed with the immunoSEQ multiplex PCR assay. Here the immuneACCESS table is served through TCRdb, limited to in-frame sequences with V and J called. Missing clones are a known gap in these copies; in checked studies unresolved V genes cover under half, and the rest lacks a known reason. Here the sample has approximately 150,000 clones; 89% occur a single time. The ten largest clonotypes hold over 4.5% of the sample. Sequencing was carried out using blood. The TCR comes from a man aged 30 to 45 in good health.

In nucleotides, the sequence is TGTGCCAGCAGCTCCAAGGGACAGGGTGGAAACACCATATATTTT. The resulting protein is CASSSKGQGGNTIYF. The chain is encoded by TRBV7-9 joined to TRBJ1-3; 9 nucleotides in the junction match TRBD1. Ends trimmed: V by 4 bases, J by 3 bases; bases unmatched to a gene: 4. Per the germline V gene (reference sequence), SEHNR is the CDR1 and FQNEAQ is the CDR2. Including cysteine and phenylalanine, the CDR3 has 15 amino acids. The sequence is cut down to CDR3 DNA, 45 bases in frame from base 1.